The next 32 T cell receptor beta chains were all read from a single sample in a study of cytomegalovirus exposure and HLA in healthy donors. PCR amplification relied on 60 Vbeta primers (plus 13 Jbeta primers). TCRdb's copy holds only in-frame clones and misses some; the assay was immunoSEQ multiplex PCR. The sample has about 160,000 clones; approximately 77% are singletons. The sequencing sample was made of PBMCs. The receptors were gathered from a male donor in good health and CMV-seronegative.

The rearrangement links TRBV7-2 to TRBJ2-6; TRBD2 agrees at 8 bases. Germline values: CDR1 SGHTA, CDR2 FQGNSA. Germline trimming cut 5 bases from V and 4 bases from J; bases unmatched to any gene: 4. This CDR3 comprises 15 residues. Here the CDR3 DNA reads TGTGCCAGCAGCCGCGGGGGGCCCGGGGCCAACGTCCTGACTTTC. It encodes CASSRGGPGANVLTF.

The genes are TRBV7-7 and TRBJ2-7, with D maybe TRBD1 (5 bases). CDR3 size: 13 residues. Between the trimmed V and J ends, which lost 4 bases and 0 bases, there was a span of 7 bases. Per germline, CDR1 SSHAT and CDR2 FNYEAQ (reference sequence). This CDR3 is CASSSDNSYEQYF. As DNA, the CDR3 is TGTGCCAGCAGCTCGGACAACTCCTACGAGCAGTACTTC.

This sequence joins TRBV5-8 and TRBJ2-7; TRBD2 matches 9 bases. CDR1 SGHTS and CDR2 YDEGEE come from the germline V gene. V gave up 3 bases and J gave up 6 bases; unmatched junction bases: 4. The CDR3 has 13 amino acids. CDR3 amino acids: CASSWGLALEQYF. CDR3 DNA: TGTGCCAGCAGCTGGGGACTAGCTCTCGAGCAGTACTTC.

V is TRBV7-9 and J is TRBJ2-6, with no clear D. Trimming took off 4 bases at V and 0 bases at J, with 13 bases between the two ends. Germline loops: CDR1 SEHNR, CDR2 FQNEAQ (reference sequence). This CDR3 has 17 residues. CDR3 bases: TGTGCCAGCAGCTCCCTTCCCCTGAGCTCTGGGGCCAACGTCCTGACTTTC. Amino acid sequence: CASSSLPLSSGANVLTF.

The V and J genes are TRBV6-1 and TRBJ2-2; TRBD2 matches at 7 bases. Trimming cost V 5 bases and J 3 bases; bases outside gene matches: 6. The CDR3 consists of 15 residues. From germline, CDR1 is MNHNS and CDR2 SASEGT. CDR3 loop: CASSSLSGHTGELFF. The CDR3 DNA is TGTGCCAGCAGTTCCCTTAGCGGGCACACCGGGGAGCTGTTTTTT.

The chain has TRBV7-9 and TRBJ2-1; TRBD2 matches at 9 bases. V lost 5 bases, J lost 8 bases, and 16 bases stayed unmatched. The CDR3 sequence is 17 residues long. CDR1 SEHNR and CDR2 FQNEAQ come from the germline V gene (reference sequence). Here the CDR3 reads CASSTPSPVTSGHEQFF. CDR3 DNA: TGTGCCAGCAGCACTCCTAGCCCGGTGACTAGCGGTCATGAGCAGTTCTTC. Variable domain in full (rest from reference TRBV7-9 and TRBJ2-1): DTGVSQNPRHKITKRGQNVTFRCDPISEHNRLYWYRQTLGQGPEFLTYFQNEAQLEKSRLLSDRFSAERPKGSFSTLEIQRTEQGDSAMYLCASSTPSPVTSGHEQFFGPGTRLTVL.

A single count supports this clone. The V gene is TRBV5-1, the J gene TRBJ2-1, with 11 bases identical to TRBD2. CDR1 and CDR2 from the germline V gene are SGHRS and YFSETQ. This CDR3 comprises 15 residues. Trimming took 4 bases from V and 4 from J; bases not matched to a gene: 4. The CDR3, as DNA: TGCGCCAGCAGCCAGACTAGCGGGGAATACAATGAGCAGTTCTTC. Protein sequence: CASSQTSGEYNEQFF.

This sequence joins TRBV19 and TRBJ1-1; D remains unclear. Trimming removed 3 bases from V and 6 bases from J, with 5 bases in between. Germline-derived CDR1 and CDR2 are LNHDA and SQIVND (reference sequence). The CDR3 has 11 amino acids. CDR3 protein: CASSIRPEAFF. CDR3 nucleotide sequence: TGTGCCAGTAGTATCAGGCCTGAAGCTTTCTTT.

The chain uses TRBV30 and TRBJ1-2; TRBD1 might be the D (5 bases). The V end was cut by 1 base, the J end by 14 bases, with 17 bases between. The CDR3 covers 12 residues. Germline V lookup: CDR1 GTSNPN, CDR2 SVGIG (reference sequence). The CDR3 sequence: CAWSDRWGGSTF. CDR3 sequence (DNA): TGTGCCTGGAGTGACCGTTGGGGGGGGAGTACCTTC.

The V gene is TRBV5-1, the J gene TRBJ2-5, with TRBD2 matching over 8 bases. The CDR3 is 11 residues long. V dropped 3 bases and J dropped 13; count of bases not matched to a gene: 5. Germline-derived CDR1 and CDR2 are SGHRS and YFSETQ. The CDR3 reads CASSSGGGPYF. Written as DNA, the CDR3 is TGCGCCAGCAGCTCGGGCGGGGGGCCGTACTTC.

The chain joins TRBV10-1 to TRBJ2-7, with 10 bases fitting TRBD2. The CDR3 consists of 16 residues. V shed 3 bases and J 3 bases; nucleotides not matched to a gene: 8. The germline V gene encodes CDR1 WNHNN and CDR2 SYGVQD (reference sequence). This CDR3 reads CASSDSSGGQLYEQYF. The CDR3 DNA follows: TGCGCCAGCAGTGACTCTAGCGGGGGCCAACTCTACGAGCAGTACTTC.

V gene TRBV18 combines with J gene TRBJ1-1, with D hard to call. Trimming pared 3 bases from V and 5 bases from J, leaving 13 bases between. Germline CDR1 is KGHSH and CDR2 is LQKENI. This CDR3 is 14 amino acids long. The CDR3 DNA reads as TGTGCCAGCTCACCCTCGCGAACGAGGACTGAAGCTTTCTTT. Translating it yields CASSPSRTRTEAFF.

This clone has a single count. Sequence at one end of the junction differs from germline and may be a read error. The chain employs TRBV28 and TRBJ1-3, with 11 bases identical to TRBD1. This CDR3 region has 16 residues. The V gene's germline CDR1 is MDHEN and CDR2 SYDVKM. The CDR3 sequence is CASSQTDRGLGNTIYF. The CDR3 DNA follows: TGTGCCAGCAGCCAAACGGACAGGGGGCTTGGAAATACCATATATTTT. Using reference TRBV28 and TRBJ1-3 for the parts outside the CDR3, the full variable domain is DVKVTQSSRYLVKRTGEKVFLECVQDMDHENMFWYRQDPGLGLRLIYFSYDVKMKEKGDIPEGYSVSREKKERFSLILESASTNQTSMYLCASSQTDRGLGNTIYFGEGSWLTVV.

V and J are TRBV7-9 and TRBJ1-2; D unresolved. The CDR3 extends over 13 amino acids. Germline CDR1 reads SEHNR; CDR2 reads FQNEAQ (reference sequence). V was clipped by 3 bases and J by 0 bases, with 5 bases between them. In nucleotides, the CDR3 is TGTGCCAGCAGCTTGGCATCTAACTATGGCTACACCTTC. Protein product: CASSLASNYGYTF.

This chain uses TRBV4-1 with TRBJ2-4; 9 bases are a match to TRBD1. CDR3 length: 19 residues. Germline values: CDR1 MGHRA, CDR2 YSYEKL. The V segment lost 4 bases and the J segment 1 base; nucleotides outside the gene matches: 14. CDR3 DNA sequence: TGCGCCAGCAGCCCGGCCGGGGACAGGGTGGTTCAGGCCAAAAACATTCAGTACTTC. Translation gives CASSPAGDRVVQAKNIQYF.

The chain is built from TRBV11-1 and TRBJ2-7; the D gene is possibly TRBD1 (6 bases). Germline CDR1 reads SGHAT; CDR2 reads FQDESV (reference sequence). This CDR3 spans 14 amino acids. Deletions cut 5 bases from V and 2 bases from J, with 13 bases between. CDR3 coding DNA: TGTGCCAGCAGCCGATGGACAGATCCCTACGAGCAGTACTTC. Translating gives CASSRWTDPYEQYF.

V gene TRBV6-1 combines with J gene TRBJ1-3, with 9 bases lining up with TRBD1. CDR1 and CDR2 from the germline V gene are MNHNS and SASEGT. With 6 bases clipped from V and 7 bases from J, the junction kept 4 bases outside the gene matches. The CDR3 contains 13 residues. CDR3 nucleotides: TGTGCCAGCAGCCCGACAGGGGGGAACACCATATATTTT. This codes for CASSPTGGNTIYF.

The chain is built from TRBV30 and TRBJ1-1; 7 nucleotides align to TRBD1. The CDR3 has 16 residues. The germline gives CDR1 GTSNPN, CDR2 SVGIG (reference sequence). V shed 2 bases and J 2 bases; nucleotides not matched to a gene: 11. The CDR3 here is CAWSRWGQTLNTEAFF. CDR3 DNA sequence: TGTGCCTGGAGTCGGTGGGGACAGACACTTAACACTGAAGCTTTCTTT.

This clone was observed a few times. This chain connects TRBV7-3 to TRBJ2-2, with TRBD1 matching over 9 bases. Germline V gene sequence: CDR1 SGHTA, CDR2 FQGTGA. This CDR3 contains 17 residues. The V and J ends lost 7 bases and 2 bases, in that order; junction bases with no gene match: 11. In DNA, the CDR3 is TGTGCCAGCACCGAATCCCGGGACAGGGCCAACACCGGGGAGCTGTTTTTT. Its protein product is CASTESRDRANTGELFF.

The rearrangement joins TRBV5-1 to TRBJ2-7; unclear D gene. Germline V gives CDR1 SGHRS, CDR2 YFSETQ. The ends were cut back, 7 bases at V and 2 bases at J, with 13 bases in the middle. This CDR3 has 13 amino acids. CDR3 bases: TGCGCCAGCGGTCTTGAAGGAGCCTACGAGCAGTACTTC. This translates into CASGLEGAYEQYF.

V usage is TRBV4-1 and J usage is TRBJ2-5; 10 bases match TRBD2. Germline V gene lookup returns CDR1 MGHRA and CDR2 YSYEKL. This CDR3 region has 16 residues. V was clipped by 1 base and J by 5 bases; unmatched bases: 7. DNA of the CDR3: TGCGCCAGCAGCCAAGCGCCTAGCGGGGGTGGGGAGACCCAGTACTTC. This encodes CASSQAPSGGGETQYF.

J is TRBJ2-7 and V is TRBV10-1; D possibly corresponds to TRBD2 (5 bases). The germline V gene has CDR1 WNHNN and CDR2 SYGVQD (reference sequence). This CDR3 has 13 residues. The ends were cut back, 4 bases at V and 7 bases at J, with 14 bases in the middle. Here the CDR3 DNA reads TGCGCCAGCAGTGCACGGGGTCTGGGGGAGCAGTACTTC. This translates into CASSARGLGEQYF.

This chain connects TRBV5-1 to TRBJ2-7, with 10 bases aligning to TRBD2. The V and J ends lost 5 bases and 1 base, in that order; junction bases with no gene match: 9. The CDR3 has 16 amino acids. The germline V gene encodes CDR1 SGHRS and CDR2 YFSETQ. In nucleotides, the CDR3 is TGCGCCAGCAGAAAAATGGGACTAGCGAAATCCTACGAGCAGTACTTC. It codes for CASRKMGLAKSYEQYF.

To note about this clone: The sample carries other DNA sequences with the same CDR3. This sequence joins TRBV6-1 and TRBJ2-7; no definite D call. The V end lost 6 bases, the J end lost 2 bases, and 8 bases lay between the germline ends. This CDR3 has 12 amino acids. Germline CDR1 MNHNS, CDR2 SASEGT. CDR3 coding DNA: TGTGCCAGCAGACCGCAGGCCTACGAGCAGTACTTC. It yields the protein CASRPQAYEQYF.

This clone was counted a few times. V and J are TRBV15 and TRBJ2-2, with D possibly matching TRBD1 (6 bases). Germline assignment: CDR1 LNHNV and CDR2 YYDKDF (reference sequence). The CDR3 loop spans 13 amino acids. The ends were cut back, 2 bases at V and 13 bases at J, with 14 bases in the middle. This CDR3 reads CATSRNGQIGLFF. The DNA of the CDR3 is TGTGCCACCAGCAGAAATGGACAGATCGGGCTGTTTTTT.

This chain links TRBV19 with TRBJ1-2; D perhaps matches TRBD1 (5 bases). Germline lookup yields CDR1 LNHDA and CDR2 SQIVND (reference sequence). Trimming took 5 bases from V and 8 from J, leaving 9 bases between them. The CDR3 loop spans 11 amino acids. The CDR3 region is CASSPGVGYTF. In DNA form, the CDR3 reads TGTGCCAGTAGTCCGGGGGTGGGCTACACCTTC.

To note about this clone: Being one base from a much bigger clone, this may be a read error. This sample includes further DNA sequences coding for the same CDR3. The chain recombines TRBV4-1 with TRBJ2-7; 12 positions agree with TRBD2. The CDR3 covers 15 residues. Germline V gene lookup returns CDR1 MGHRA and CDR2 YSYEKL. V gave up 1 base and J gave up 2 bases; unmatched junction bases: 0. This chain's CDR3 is CASSQGLAGAYEQYF. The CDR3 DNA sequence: TGCGCCAGCAGCCAAGGACTAGCGGGGGCCTACGAGCAGTACTTC.

The CDR3 is CASSRRRGLSSYEQYF. CDR3 coding DNA: TGTGCCAGCAGCCGACGAAGGGGGCTTTCCTCCTACGAGCAGTACTTC. The chain carries TRBV6-6 and TRBJ2-7; 7 nucleotides agree with TRBD1. V lost 6 bases to trimming and J lost 0 bases; unmatched junction nucleotides: 11. In germline, CDR1 is MNHNY, CDR2 SVGAGI (reference sequence). The CDR3 is 16 residues long.

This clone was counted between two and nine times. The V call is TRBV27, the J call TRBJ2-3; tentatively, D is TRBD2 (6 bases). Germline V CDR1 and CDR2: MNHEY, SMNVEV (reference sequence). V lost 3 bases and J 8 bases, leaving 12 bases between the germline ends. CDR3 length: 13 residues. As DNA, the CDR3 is TGTGCCAGCAGTTTGGTGCGGGGAGGTACGCAGTATTTT. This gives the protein CASSLVRGGTQYF.

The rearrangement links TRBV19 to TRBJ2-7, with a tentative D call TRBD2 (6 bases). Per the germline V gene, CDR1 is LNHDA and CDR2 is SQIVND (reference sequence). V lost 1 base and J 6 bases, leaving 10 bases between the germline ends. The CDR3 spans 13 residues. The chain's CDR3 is CASSIVPGSEQYF. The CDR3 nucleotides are TGTGCCAGTAGTATAGTCCCCGGGAGCGAGCAGTACTTC.

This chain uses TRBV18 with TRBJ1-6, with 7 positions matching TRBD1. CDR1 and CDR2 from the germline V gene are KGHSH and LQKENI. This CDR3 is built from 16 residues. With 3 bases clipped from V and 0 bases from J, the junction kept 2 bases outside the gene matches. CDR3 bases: TGTGCCAGCTCACCCGACAGGGTCTCCTATAATTCACCCCTCCACTTT. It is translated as CASSPDRVSYNSPLHF.

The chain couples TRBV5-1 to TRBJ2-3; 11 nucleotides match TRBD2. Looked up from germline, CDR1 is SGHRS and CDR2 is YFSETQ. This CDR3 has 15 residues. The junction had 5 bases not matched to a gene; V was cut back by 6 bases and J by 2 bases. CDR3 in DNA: TGCGCCAGCAAGGCTAGCGGGGGGACCACAGATACGCAGTATTTT. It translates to CASKASGGTTDTQYF.